This section outlines one T cell receptor (beta chain) sequence together with its context. The antigen remains undetermined. This sample was included in a study of T-cell reconstitution after alpha-beta-depleted transplantation in children. Study-wide results and caveats: Newly made T cells mostly supplied T-cell counts and diversity one year after transplant.

The CDR3 sequence is 12 residues long. The V gene's germline CDR1 is SGHTA and CDR2 FQGNSA. Between the trimmed V and J ends, which lost 0 bases and 7 bases, there was a span of 6 bases. Unique molecular identifiers were incorporated into the prepared TCRbeta library. TCRdb called the PCR reads again in MiXCR, with one record for every CDR3 protein. Of a few hundred thousand distinct CDR3 sequences in the sample, about 9.5% were seen once. The source material was PBMCs, sampled before TCRalphabeta/CD19-depleted stem cell transplant. V and J are TRBV7-2 and TRBJ1-1; D is unresolved. The source is a boy less than two years old with acute myeloid leukemia, due to receive a stem cell transplant. The CDR3 coding sequence is TGTGCCAGCAGCTTAGCGCAGGTTGAAGCTTTCTTT. It is translated as CASSLAQVEAFF.